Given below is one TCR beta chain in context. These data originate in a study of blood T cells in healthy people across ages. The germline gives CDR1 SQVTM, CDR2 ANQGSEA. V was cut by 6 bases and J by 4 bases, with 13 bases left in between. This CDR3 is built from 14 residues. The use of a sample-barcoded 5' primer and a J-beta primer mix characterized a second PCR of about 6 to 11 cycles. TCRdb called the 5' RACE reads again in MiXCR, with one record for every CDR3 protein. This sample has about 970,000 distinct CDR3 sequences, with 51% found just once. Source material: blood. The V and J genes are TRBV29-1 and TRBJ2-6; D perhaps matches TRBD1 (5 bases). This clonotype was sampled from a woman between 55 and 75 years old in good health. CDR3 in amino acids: CSVQGFGGANVLTF. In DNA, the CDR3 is TGCAGCGTCCAGGGTTTTGGAGGGGCCAACGTCCTGACTTTC.